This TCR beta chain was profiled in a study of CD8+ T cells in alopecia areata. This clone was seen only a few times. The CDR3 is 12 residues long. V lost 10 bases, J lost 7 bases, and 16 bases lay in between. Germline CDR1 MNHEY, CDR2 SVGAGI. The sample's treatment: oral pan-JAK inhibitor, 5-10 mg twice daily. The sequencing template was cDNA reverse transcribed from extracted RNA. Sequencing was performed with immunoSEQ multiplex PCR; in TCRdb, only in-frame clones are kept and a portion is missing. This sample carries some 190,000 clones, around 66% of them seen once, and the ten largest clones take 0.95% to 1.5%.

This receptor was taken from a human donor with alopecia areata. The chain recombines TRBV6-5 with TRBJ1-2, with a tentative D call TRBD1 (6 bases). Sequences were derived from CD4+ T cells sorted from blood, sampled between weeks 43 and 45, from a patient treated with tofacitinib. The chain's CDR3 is CATAQQGRGYTF. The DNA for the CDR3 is TGTGCCACCGCCCAACAGGGCCGTGGCTACACCTTC.